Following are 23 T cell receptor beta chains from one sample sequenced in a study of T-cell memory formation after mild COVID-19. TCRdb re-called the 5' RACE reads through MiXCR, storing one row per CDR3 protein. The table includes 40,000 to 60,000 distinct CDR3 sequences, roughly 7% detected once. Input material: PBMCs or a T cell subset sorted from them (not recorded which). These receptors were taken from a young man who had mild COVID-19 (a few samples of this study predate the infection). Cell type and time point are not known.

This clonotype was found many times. Here the CDR3 reads CASSFHVEGLNTEAFF. The CDR3 coding sequence is TGTGCCAGCAGCTTCCACGTGGAGGGGCTGAACACTGAAGCTTTCTTT. The chain couples TRBV7-9 to TRBJ1-1, with D possibly matching TRBD1 (5 bases). The length of the CDR3 is 16 residues. Germline CDR1 reads SEHNR; CDR2 reads FQNEAQ (reference sequence). The V and J ends lost 3 bases and 0 bases respectively, with 14 bases between them.

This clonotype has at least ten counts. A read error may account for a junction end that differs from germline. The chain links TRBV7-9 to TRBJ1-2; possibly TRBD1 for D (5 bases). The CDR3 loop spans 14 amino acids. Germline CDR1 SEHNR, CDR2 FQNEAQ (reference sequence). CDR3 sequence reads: CASRRGGANYGYTF. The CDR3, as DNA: TGTGCCAGCAGACGTGGGGGAGCTAACTATGGCTACACTTTC.

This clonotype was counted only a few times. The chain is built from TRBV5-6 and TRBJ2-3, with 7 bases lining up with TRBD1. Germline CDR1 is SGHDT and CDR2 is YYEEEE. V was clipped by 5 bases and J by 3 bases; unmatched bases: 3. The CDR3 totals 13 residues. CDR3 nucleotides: TGTGCCAGCAGAACAGGGGAAACAGATACGCAGTATTTT. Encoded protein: CASRTGETDTQYF.

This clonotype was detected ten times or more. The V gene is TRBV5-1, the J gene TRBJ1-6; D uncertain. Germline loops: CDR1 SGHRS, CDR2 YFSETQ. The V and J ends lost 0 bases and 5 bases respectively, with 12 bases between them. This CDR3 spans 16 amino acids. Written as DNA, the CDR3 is TGCGCCAGCAGCTTGGCCGGTCCAGAAAATAATTCACCCCTCCACTTT. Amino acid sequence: CASSLAGPENNSPLHF. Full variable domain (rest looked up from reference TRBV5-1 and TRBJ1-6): KAGVTQTPRYLIKTRGQQVTLSCSPISGHRSVSWYQQTPGQGLQFLFEYFSETQRNKGNFPGRFSGRQFSNSRSEMNVSTLELGDSALYLCASSLAGPENNSPLHFGNGTRLTVT.

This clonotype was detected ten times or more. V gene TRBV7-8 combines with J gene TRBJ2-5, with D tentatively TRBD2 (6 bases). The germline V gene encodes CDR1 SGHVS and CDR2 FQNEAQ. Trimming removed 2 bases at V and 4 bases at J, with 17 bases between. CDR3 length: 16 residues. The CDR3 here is CASSLLGEEEGETQYF. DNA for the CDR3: TGTGCCAGCAGCTTACTAGGGGAAGAGGAGGGAGAGACCCAGTACTTC.

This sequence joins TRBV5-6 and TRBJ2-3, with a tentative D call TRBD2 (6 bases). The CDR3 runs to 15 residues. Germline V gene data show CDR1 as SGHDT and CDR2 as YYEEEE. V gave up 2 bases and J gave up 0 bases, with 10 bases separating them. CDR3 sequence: CASSFGGISTDTQYF. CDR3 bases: TGTGCCAGCAGCTTTGGGGGGATCAGCACAGATACGCAGTATTTT.

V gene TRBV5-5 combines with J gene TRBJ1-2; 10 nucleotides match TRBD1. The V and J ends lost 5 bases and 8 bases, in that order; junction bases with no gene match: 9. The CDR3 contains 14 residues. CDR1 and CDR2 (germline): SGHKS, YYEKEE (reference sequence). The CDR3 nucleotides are TGTGCCAGCAGAATACCGGGACAGGGGACGGGCTACACCTTC. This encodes CASRIPGQGTGYTF.

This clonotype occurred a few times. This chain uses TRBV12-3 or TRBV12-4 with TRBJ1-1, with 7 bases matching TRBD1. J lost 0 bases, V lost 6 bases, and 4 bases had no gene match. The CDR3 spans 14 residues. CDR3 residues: CASRPDRLNTEAFF. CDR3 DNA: TGTGCCAGCAGACCGGACAGGCTGAACACTGAAGCTTTCTTT.

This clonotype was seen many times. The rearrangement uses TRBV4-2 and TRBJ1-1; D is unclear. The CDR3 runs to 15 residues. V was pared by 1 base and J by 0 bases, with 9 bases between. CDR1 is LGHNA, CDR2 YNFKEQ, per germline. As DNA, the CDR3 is TGTGCCAGCAGCCAAGTGGGCAGACTGAACACTGAAGCTTTCTTT. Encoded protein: CASSQVGRLNTEAFF.

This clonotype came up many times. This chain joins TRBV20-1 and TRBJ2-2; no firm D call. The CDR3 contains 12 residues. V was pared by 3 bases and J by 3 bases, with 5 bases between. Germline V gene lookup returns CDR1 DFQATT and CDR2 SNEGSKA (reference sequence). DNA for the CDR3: TGCAGTGCTAGGGCCGACACCGGGGAGCTGTTTTTT. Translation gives CSARADTGELFF.

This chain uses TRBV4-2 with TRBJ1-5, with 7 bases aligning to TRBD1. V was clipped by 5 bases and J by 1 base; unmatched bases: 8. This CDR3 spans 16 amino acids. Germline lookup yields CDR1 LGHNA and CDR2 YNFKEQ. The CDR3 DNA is TGTGCCAGCAGCTTCGACAGGGTGATGAGCAATCAGCCCCAGCATTTT. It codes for CASSFDRVMSNQPQHF.

CDR3 sequence reads: CSALDPIQGNTEAFF. The CDR3 DNA is TGCAGTGCTTTAGACCCCATACAGGGCAACACTGAAGCTTTCTTT. This chain uses TRBV20-1 with TRBJ1-1; D perhaps matches TRBD1 (6 bases). Germline V gene sequence: CDR1 DFQATT, CDR2 SNEGSKA (reference sequence). CDR3 size: 15 residues. With 5 bases removed from V and 2 bases from J, the gap between germline ends came to 18 bases.

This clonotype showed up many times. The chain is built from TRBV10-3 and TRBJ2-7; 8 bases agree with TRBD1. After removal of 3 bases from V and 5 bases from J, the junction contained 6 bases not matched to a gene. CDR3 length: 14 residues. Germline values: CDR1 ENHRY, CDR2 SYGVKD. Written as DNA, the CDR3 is TGTGCCATCAGTGACAGGCCAGGGGGCGACGAGCAGTACGTC. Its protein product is CAISDRPGGDEQYV.

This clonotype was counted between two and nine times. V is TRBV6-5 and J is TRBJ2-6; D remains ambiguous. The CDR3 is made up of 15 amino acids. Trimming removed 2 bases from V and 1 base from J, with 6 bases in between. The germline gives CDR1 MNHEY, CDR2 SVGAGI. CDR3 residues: CASSYQMSGANVLTF. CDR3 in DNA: TGTGCCAGCAGTTACCAAATGTCTGGGGCCAACGTCCTGACTTTC.

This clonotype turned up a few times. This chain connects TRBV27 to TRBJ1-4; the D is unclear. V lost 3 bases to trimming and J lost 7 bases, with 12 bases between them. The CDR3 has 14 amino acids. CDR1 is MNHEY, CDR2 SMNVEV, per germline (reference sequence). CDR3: CASSFSRDPEKLFF. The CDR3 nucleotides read TGTGCCAGCAGTTTTTCCCGCGATCCTGAAAAACTGTTTTTT. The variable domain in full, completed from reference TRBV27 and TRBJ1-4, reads EAQVTQNPRYLITVTGKKLTVTCSQNMNHEYMSWYRQDPGLGLRQIYYSMNVEVTDKGDVPEGYKVSRKEKRNFPLILESPSPNQTSLYFCASSFSRDPEKLFFGSGTQLSVL.

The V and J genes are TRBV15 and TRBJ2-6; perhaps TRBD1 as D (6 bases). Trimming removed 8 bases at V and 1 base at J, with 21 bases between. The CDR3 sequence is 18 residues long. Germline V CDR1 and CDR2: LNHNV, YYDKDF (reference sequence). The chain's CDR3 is CATAPSQGIASGANVLTF. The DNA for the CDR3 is TGTGCCACCGCCCCAAGCCAGGGGATTGCTTCTGGGGCCAACGTCCTGACTTTC.

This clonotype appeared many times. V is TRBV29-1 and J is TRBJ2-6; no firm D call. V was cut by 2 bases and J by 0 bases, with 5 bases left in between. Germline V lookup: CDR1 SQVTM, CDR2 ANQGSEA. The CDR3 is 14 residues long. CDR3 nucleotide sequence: TGCAGCGTTGAAACGAGCTCTGGGGCCAACGTCCTGACTTTC. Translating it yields CSVETSSGANVLTF. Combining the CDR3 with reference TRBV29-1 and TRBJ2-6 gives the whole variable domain SAVISQKPSRDICQRGTSLTIQCQVDSQVTMMFWYRQQPGQSLTLIATANQGSEATYESGFVIDKFPISRPNLTFSTLTVSNMSPEDSSIYLCSVETSSGANVLTFGAGSRLTVL.

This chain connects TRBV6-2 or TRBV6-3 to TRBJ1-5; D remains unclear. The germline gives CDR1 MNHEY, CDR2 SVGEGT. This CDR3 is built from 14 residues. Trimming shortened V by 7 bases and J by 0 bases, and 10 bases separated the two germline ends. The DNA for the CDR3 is TGTGCCAGCACCCTTGGAAATAGCAATCAGCCCCAGCATTTT. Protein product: CASTLGNSNQPQHF.

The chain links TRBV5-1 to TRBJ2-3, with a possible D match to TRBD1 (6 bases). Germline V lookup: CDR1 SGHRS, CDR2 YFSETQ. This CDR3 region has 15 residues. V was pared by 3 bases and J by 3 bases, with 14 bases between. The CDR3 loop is CASSSSGVITDTQYF. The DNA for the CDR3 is TGCGCCAGCAGCTCCTCAGGGGTAATTACAGATACGCAGTATTTT.

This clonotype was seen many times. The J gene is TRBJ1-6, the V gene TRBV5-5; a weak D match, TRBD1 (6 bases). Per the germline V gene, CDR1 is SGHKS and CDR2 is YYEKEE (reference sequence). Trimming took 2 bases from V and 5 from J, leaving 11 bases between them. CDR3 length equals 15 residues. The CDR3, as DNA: TGTGCCAGCAGCTTAGGGGGGCGCGATAATTCACCCCTCCACTTT. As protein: CASSLGGRDNSPLHF.

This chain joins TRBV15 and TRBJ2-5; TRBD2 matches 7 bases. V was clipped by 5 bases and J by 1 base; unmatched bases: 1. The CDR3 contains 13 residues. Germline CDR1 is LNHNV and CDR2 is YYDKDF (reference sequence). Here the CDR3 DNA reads TGTGCCACCAGCGGGGGGGTCCAAGAGACCCAGTACTTC. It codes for CATSGGVQETQYF. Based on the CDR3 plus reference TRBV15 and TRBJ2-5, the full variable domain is DAMVIQNPRYQVTQFGKPVTLSCSQTLNHNVMYWYQQKSSQAPKLLFHYYDKDFNNEADTPDNFQSRRPNTSFCFLDIRSPGLGDTAMYLCATSGGVQETQYFGPGTRLLVL.

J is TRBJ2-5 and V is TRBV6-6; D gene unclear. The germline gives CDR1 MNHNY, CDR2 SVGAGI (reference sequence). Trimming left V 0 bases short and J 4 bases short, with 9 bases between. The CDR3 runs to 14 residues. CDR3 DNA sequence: TGTGCCAGCAGTTACTCGATGAGCCGAGAGACCCAGTACTTC. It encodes CASSYSMSRETQYF.

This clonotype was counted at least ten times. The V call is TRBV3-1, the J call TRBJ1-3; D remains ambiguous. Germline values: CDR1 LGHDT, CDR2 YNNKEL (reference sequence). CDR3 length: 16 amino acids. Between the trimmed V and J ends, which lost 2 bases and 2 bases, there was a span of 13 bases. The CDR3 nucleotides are TGTGCCAGCAGCCAACCCCTCTTTGAGGCTGGAAACACCATATATTTT. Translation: CASSQPLFEAGNTIYF.